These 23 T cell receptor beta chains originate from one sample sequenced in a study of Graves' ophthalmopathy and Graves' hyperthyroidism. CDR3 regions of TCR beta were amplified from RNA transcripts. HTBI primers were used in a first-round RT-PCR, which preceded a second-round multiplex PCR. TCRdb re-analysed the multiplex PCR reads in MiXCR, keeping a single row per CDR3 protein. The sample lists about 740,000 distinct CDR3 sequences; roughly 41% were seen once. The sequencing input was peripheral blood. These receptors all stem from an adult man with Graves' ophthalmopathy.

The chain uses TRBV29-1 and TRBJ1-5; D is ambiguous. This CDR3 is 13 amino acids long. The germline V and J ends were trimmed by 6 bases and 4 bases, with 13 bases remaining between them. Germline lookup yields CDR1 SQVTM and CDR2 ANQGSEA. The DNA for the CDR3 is TGCAGCGTAGAAACACCGGGGAATCAGCCCCAGCATTTT. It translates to CSVETPGNQPQHF.

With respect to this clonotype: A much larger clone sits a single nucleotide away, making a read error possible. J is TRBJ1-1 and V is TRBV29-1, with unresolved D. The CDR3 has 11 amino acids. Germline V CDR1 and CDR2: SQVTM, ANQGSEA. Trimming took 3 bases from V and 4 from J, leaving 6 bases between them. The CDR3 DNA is TGCAGCGTTGATCAAGGCACTGAAGCTTTCTTT. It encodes CSVDQGTEAFF. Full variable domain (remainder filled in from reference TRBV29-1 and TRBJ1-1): SAVISQKPSRDICQRGTSLTIQCQVDSQVTMMFWYRQQPGQSLTLIATANQGSEATYESGFVIDKFPISRPNLTFSTLTVSNMSPEDSSIYLCSVDQGTEAFFGQGTRLTVV.

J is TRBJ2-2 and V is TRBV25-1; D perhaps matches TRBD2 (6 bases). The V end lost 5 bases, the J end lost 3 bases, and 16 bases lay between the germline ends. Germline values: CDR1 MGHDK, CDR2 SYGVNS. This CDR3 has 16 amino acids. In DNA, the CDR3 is TGTGCCAGCAGTTACGGGCGGGGCCCGGACACCGGGGAGCTGTTTTTT. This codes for CASSYGRGPDTGELFF.

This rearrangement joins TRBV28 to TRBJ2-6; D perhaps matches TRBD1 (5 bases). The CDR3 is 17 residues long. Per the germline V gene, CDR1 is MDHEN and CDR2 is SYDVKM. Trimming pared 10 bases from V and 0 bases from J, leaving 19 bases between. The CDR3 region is CATDKDRSLSGANVLTF. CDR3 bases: TGTGCCACCGACAAAGACAGAAGCCTCTCTGGGGCCAACGTCCTGACTTTC.

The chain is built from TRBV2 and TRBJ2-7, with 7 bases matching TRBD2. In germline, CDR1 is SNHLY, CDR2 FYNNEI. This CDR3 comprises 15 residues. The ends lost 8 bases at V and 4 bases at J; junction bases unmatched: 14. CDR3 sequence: CASDGGGSSSYEQYF. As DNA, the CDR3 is TGTGCCAGCGATGGCGGGGGAAGTTCCTCGTACGAGCAGTACTTC.

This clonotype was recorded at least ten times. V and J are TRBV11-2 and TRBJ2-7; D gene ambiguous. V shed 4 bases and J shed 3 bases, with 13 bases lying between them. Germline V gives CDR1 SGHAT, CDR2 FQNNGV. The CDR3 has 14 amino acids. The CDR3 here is CASSSRWAGYEQYF. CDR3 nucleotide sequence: TGTGCCAGCAGCTCCCGCTGGGCAGGCTACGAGCAGTACTTC.

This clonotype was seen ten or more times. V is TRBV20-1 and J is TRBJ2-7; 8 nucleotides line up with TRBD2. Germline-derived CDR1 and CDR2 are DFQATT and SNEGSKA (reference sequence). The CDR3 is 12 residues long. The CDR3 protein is CRAGVGAYEQYF. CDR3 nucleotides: TGCCGAGCGGGAGTAGGCGCCTACGAGCAGTACTTC.

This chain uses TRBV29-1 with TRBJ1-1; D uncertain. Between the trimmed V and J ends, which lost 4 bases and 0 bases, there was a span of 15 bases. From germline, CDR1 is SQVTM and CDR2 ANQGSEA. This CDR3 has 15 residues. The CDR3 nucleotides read TGCAGCGTTGCTCTAGCGGGAGTCATGAACACTGAAGCTTTCTTT. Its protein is CSVALAGVMNTEAFF.

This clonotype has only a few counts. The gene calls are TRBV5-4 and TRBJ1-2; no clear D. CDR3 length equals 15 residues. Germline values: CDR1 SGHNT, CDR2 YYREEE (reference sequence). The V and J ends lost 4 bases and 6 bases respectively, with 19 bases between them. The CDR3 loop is CASSPRTGLEDGYTF. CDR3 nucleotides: TGTGCCAGCAGCCCACGTACGGGGTTGGAGGATGGCTACACCTTC.

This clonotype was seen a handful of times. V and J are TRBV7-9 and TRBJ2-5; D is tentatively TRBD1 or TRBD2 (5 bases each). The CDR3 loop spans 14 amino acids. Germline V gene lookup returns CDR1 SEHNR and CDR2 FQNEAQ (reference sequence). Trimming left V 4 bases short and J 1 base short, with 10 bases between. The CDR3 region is CASSSRDLQETQYF. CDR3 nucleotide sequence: TGTGCCAGCAGCTCCCGGGACCTCCAAGAGACCCAGTACTTC.

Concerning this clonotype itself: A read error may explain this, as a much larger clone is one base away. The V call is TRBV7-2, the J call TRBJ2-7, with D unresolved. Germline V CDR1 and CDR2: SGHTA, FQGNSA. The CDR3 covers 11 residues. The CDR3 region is CASSAGFEQHF. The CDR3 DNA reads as TGTGCCAGCAGCGCAGGTTTCGAGCAGCACTTC.

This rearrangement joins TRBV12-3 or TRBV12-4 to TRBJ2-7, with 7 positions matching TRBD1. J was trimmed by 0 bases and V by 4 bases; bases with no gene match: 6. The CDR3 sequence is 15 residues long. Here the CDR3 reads CASSSTGSSSYEQYF. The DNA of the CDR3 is TGTGCCAGCAGTTCGACAGGGTCGAGCTCCTACGAGCAGTACTTC.

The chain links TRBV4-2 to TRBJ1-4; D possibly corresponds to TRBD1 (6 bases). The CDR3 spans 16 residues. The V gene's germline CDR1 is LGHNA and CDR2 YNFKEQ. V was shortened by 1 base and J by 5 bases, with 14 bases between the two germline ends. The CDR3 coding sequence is TGTGCCAGCAGCCAAGTTGAGGAGGGGGGAAATGAAAAACTGTTTTTT. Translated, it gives CASSQVEEGGNEKLFF.

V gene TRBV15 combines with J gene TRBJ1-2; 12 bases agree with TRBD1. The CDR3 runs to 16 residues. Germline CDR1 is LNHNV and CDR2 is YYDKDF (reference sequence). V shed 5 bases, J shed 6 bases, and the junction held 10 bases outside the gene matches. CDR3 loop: CATSLGDRGPGDGYTF. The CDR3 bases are TGTGCCACCAGCTTGGGGGACAGGGGGCCGGGCGATGGCTACACCTTC.

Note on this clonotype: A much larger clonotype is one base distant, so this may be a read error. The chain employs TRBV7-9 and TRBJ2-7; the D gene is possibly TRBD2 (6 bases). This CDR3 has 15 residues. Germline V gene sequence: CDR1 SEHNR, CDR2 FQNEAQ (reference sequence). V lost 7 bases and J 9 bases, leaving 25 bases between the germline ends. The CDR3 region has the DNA TGTGCCAGCACCCTAGCGTTTGCGGACAAGGTTCGGCAGTACTTC. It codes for CASTLAFADKVRQYF.

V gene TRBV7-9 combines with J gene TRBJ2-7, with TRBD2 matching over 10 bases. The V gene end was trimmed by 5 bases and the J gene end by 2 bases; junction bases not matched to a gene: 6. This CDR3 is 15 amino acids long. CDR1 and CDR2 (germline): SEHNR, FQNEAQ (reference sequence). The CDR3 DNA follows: TGTGCCAGCAGCCCCTGGACTAGCGGACCCTACGAGCAGTACTTC. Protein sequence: CASSPWTSGPYEQYF.

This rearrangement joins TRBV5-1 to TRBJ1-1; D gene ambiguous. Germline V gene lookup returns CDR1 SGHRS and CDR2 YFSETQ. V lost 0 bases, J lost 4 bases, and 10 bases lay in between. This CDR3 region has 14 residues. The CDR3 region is CASSLDPRGTEAFF. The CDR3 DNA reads TGCGCCAGCAGCTTGGACCCGCGGGGCACTGAAGCTTTCTTT.

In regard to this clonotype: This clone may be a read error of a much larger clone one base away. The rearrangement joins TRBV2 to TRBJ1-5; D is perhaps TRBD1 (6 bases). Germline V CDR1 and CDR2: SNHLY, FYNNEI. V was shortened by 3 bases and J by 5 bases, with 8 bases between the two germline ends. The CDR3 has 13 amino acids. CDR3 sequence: CASSEDRYQPQHF. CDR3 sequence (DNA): TGTGCCAGCAGTGAGGACAGATATCAGCCCCAGCATTTT.

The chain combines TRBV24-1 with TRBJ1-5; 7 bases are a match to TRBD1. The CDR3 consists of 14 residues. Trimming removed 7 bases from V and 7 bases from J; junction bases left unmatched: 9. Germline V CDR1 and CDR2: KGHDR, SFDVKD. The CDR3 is CATSTQGQRQPQHF. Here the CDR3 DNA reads TGTGCCACCAGCACCCAGGGACAGAGGCAGCCCCAGCATTTT.

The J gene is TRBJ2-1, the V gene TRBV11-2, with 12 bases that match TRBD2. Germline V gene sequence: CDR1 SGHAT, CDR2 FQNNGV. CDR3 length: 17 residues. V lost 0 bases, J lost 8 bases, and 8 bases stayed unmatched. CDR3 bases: TGTGCCAGCAGCTTAGATCCGACTAGCGGGAGTCTGGATGAGCAGTTCTTC. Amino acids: CASSLDPTSGSLDEQFF.

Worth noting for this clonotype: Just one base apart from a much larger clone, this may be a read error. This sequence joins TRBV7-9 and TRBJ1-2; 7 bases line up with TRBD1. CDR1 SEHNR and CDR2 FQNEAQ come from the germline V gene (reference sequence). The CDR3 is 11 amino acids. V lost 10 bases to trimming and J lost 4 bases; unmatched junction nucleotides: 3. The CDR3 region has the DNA TGTGCCATCGGGACAGCCTATGGCTACACCTTC. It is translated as CAIGTAYGYTF.

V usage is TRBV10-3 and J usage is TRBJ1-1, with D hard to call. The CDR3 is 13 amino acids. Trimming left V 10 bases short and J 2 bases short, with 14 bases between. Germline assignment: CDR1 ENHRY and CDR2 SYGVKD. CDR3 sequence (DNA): TGTGCCAGCAGATCCACAGATAACACTGAAGCTTTCTTT. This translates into CASRSTDNTEAFF.

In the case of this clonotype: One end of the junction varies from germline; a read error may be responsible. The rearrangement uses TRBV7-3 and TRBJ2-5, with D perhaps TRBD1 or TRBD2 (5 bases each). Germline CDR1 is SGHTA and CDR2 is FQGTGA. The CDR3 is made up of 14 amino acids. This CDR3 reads CASSFGTGGKTQDF. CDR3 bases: TGTGCCAGCAGCTTTGGGACGGGTGGCAAGACCCAGGACTTC. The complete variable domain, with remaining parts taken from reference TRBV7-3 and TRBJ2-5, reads GAGVSQTPSNKVTEKGKYVELRCDPISGHTALYWYRQSLGQGPEFLIYFQGTGAADDSGLPNDRFFAVRPEGSVSTLKIQRTERGDSAVYLCASSFGTGGKTQDFGPGTRLLVL.